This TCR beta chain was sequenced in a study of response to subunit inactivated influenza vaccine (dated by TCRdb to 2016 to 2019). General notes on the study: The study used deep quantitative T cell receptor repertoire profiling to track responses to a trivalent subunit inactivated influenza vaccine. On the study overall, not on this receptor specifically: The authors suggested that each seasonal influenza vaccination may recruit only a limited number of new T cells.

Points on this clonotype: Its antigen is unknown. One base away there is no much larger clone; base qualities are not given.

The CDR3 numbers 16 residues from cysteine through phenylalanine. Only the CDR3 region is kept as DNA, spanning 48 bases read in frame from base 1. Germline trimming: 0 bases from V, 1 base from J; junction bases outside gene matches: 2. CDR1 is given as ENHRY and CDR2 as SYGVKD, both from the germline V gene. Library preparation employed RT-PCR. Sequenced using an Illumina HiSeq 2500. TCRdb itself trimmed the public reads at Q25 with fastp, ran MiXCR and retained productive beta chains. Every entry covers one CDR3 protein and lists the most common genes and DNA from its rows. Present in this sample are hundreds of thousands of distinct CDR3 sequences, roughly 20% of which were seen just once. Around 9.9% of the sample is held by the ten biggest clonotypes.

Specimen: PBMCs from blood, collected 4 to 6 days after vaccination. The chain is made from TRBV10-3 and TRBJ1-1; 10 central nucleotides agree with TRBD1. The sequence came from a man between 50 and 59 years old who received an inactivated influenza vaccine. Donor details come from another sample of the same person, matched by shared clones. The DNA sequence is TGTGCCATCAGTGAGTCCCGGGACAGGGGGAACACTGAAGCTTTCTTT. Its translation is CAISESRDRGNTEAFF.